Listed below are T cell receptor beta chains from one sample, sequenced in a study of beta chain features in type 1 diabetes. The data were produced by immunoSEQ multiplex PCR, yet TCRdb's version contains in-frame clones alone and is incomplete. The sample has 80,000 to 90,000 clones, approximately 32% seen once; the top ten hold about 0.5%. The sample taken for sequencing was stem cell memory CD4+ T cells from blood. These receptors originate from a young woman in good health. Each CDR3 is given with its conserved first and last residue. The order of the fields is CDR3 length, V gene, clone size, CDR3 protein. The size field is filled for only some rows; it gives once, few, many or a size class.

16 | TRBV28 | NA | CASIPGTRGGNQPQHF
15 | TRBV4-3 | NA | CASSQVQGQNYGYTF
15 | TRBV7-8 | NA | CASSRPGQGLYGYTF
17 | TRBV4-3 | NA | CASSQDLPGGSYNEQFF
15 | TRBV7-3 | NA | CASSPTSGGLETQYF
16 | TRBV7-3 | few | CASSLTSTGTQETQYF
14 | TRBV2 | few | CASSEGSVRDEQYF
14 | TRBV12-5 | NA | CASGLGQRTGELFF
16 | TRBV6-5 | NA | CASSYSKVTSGYEQYF
14 | TRBV5-1 | few | CASSVTGVNYGYTF
14 | TRBV7-3 | few | CASSLQGWTDTQYF
14 | TRBV5-1 | many | CASSLDSGDTEAFF
14 | TRBV7-9 | NA | CASHPGVGTYGYTF
14 | TRBV19 | once | CASSIGRATETQYF
18 | TRBV5-1 | NA | CASSSGLAGVQGGDTQYF
18 | TRBV4-1 | NA | CASSQASGSPHPRDTIYF
16 | TRBV5-1 | few | CASSLGGTSSSYEQYF
13 | TRBV30 | few | CAQIRGGNTEAFF
16 | TRBV11-1 | NA | CASSLELAGSRDTQYF
14 | TRBV5-1 | few | CASSMGRPTDTQYF
16 | TRBV5-6 | few | CASSPRTGGYNSPLHF
16 | TRBV13 | few | CASSPLPRPSGTEAFF
11 | TRBV20-1 | NA | CSASGGGQAFF
16 | TRBV19 | few | CASSISRGGSTGELFF
14 | TRBV5-5 | NA | CASRGAWGYTEAFF
13 | TRBV5-1 | NA | CASSFGLDTEAFF
16 | TRBV6-5 | NA | CASSYSIARGLYEQYF
17 | TRBV4-3 | NA | CASSQEEGGGGGAGYTF
17 | TRBV4-1 | few | CASSQDNEAGVTDTQYF
14 | TRBV5-1 | NA | CASSGDRVNTEAFF
14 | TRBV18 | few | CASSPDRGSYEQYF
16 | TRBV9 | few | CASSPTTGNSYNEQFF
15 | TRBV11-2 | NA | CASSSLQGANTEAFF
15 | TRBV7-7 | NA | CASSISGGTDNEQFF
14 | TRBV18 | NA | CASSPPPTPYEQYF
14 | TRBV11-2 | NA | CASSLAAGVSEQYF
14 | TRBV2 | NA | CASSVLLAKNIQYF
14 | TRBV18 | NA | CASSPDLGSDTQYF
18 | TRBV11-2 | NA | CASSLAALAGGPGETQYF
14 | TRBV2 | NA | CASRPGLATDTQYF
16 | TRBV9 | few | CASSLDPDSSYNEQFF
14 | TRBV29-1 | few | CSGSTSGSTDTQYF
16 | TRBV5-4 | few | CASSLAGTGGRNIQYF
15 | TRBV5-4 | few | CASSLLAGAEETQYF
15 | TRBV19 | NA | CASSISGQGLYEQYF
13 | TRBV4-3 | NA | CASSHRTNNEQFF
13 | TRBV29-1 | NA | CSVVIGRHQPQHF
16 | TRBV5-1 | few | CASSTGQGRSSLGYTF
15 | TRBV7-2 | NA | CASSPSSGARDTQYF
15 | TRBV5-1 | NA | CASTRISGLQETQYF
15 | TRBV7-3 | few | CASSFGLAGLETQYF
13 | TRBV18 | once | CASSPPLVGEQYF
11 | TRBV6-6 | NA | CASMTYNEQFF
13 | TRBV7-9 | NA | CASSPRGGEGYTF
15 | TRBV4-3 | NA | CASSQDSTTNEKLFF
13 | TRBV4-2 | NA | CASSHDRSSGYTF
15 | TRBV7-8 | NA | CASSLRGSNRETQYF
16 | TRBV7-9 | few | CASSSPTGNSGNTIYF
15 | TRBV7-2 | few | CASSPGTHSNQPQHF